This entry lists 11 T cell receptor beta chains sequenced from one sample in a study of CD8+CD57+ T cells in acquired aplastic anemia. The use of genomic DNA as template underpinned the TCR beta VDJ and CDR3 profiling. TCRdb re-derived calls from the reads in MiXCR, one entry per CDR3 protein. The sample includes about 180,000 distinct CDR3 sequences, nearly 50% seen only once; the top ten take 10% to 15%. All sequencing subjects had displayed CD8+CD57+ cell expansion on flow cytometry. Sequencing was performed on sorted CD4+, CD8+, or CD8+CD57+ T cells (not recorded which) from PBMCs. The receptors shown here come from a human donor with aplastic anemia.

This chain uses TRBV5-4 with TRBJ2-3; D uncertain. Deletions cut 5 bases from V and 2 bases from J, with 6 bases between. The CDR3 loop spans 12 amino acids. CDR1 is SGHNT, CDR2 YYREEE, per germline (reference sequence). CDR3 sequence (DNA): TGTGCCAGCAGATTAAACACAGATACGCAGTATTTT. Translated, it gives CASRLNTDTQYF.

The rearrangement links TRBV20-1 to TRBJ1-1; D not resolved. The V and J ends lost 0 bases and 11 bases respectively, with 16 bases between them. The CDR3 is 13 residues long. The V gene's germline CDR1 is DFQATT and CDR2 SNEGSKA (reference sequence). The CDR3 is CSARDRTAEGAFF. Written as DNA, the CDR3 is TGCAGTGCTAGAGATCGCACAGCCGAAGGGGCTTTCTTT.

This clonotype was observed many times. The chain recombines TRBV6-1 with TRBJ1-1; unclear D gene. The length of the CDR3 is 13 residues. Deletions cut 7 bases from V and 1 base from J, with 10 bases between. Germline V gene data show CDR1 as MNHNS and CDR2 as SASEGT. The CDR3 DNA reads as TGTGCCAGCAACGAGGACCGGAACACTGAAGCTTTCTTT. It encodes CASNEDRNTEAFF.

In this sample, this clonotype turned up many times. The gene calls are TRBV20-1 and TRBJ2-7, with 9 bases identical to TRBD1. V gave up 3 bases and J gave up 7 bases; unmatched junction bases: 16. Per the germline V gene, CDR1 is DFQATT and CDR2 is SNEGSKA (reference sequence). The CDR3 has 16 residues. The CDR3 DNA reads as TGCAGTGCTAGGTCAGGGACAGGGCGGTGGGAGAGAGAGCAGTACTTC. It encodes CSARSGTGRWEREQYF.

The rearrangement joins TRBV25-1 to TRBJ1-3, with D unclear. Trimming left V 6 bases short and J 4 bases short, with 19 bases between. CDR1 is MGHDK, CDR2 SYGVNS, per germline. This CDR3 is 16 amino acids long. The CDR3 reads CASREGKGNSGNTIYF. The CDR3 nucleotides are TGTGCCAGCAGGGAAGGAAAGGGAAACTCCGGAAACACCATATATTTT.

V and J are TRBV10-3 and TRBJ2-5; 7 nucleotides line up with TRBD2. The J segment lost 1 base and the V segment lost 2 bases, leaving 7 bases of the junction unmatched. Germline V gives CDR1 ENHRY, CDR2 SYGVKD. The CDR3 has 16 amino acids. CDR3 coding DNA: TGTGCCATCAGTGAGCCGGATCGGGGGGTCCAAGAGACCCAGTACTTC. Translating it yields CAISEPDRGVQETQYF.

This clonotype occurred a few times. The genes are TRBV27 and TRBJ2-7, with 12 nucleotides matching TRBD1. The CDR3 covers 16 residues. Trimming at V came to 7 bases and at J to 11 bases, leaving 18 bases not matched to a gene. The V gene's germline CDR1 is MNHEY and CDR2 SMNVEV (reference sequence). The CDR3 DNA reads as TGTGCCAGCACATCCAATCCGGGACAGGGGGCGGAAGTGGAGTACTTC. Amino acid sequence: CASTSNPGQGAEVEYF.

This clonotype was seen more than once but under ten times. This chain joins TRBV25-1 and TRBJ1-6, with 9 bases identical to TRBD1. V lost 5 bases, J lost 7 bases, and 6 bases stayed unmatched. The germline gives CDR1 MGHDK, CDR2 SYGVNS. This CDR3 is built from 15 residues. CDR3 DNA sequence: TGTGCCAGCAGTACCGGGACAGGGATGAATTCACCCCTCCACTTT. Translated, it gives CASSTGTGMNSPLHF.

In its sample, this clonotype was seen once. This chain uses TRBV10-2 with TRBJ1-4; possibly TRBD1 for D (5 bases). The germline V gene has CDR1 WSHSY and CDR2 SAAADI. V was pared by 6 bases and J by 7 bases, with 18 bases between. The CDR3 is 15 amino acids. The DNA of the CDR3 is TGCGCCAGCAGCCAGGAGGACGGACAAGTTGAAAAACTGTTTTTT. Its translation: CASSQEDGQVEKLFF.

This clonotype was detected ten times or more. This chain joins TRBV5-1 and TRBJ2-7, with D tentatively TRBD2 (5 bases). CDR1 SGHRS and CDR2 YFSETQ come from the germline V gene. With 0 bases removed from V and 0 bases from J, the gap between germline ends came to 10 bases. CDR3 length equals 15 residues. In DNA, the CDR3 is TGCGCCAGCAGCTTGGGGAACAGCGGCTCCTACGAGCAGTACTTC. It yields the protein CASSLGNSGSYEQYF.

This clonotype was seen only a few times. The chain employs TRBV12-3 or TRBV12-4 and TRBJ2-7; no definite D call. CDR3 size: 13 residues. Deletions cut 8 bases from V and 3 bases from J, with 14 bases between. The DNA of the CDR3 is TGTGCCAGCGCCGTCGAGACTCACTACGAGCAGTACTTC. Translating gives CASAVETHYEQYF.